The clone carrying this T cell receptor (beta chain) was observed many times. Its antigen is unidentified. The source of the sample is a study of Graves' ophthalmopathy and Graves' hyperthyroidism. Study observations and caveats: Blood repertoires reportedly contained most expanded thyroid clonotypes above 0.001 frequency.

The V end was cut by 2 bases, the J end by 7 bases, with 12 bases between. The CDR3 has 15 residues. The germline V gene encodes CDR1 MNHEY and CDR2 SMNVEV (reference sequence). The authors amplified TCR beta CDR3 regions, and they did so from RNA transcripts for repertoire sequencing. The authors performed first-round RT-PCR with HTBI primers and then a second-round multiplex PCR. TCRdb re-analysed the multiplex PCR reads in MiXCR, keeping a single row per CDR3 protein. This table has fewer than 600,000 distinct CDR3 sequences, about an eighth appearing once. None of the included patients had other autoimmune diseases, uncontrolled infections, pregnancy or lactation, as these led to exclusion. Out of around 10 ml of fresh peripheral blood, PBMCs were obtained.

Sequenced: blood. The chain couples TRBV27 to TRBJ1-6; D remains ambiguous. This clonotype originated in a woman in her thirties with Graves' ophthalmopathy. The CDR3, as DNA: TGTGCCAGCAGTTTAACCGCGAACCCGAATTCACCCCTCCACTTT. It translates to CASSLTANPNSPLHF.